This T cell receptor (beta chain) was documented in a study of PD-L1 blockade in urothelial cancer (dated by TCRdb to 2016 to 2017). Study-wide context: Every patient began therapy in about 2014 and was given atezolizumab 1,200 mg intravenously every 3 weeks. Twenty-five of 29 patients were males with bladder-origin urothelial cancer, and about 65% of the roughly 29 reported a prior smoking history. An ECOG performance status of 0 or 1 was recorded for the patients, and 0 to 3 prior chemotherapy regimens had been received by the patients. Blood samples were analyzed at two time points: 3 weeks after treatment start (second dose) and 6 weeks after treatment start. Blood samples yielded a median of around 140,000 T cells and around 80,000 unique TCRs, with median clonality 0.080. The study was an exploratory multi-omic analysis of somatic, immune and clinical correlates of response to PD-L1 blockade with atezolizumab in urothelial cancer. TCR sequencing covered pretreatment tumor samples and matched, serially collected peripheral blood taken before and after atezolizumab treatment. Progression-free survival longer than 6 months counted as durable clinical benefit, and TCR features were additionally tested against both progression-free and overall survival. In the same patients, whole exome sequencing and RNA sequencing of pretreatment tumors were performed in addition to TCR sequencing. Durable clinical benefit was achieved by nine patients and was not achieved by 20 patients. Under 30 patients had pretreatment blood TCR-seq, 24 had at least one posttreatment blood collection, and 24 had tumor TCR-seq. Points the paper makes about the study in general: Small sample size (n ≈ 29) and many exploratory analyses mean the results are intended to be hypothesis-generating. Patients with durable benefit showed greater expansion of tumor-associated TCR clones in peripheral blood 3 weeks after starting treatment (n ≈ 20, p = 0.022). Improved progression-free and overall survival was associated with having pretreatment peripheral blood TCR clonality below the median.

To estimate absolute template abundance from read counts, synthetic TCR analog templates were spiked into each PCR. TCRbeta CDR3 regions were amplified from genomic DNA with bias-controlled V and J gene primers using the immunoSEQ assay. Rearranged TCRbeta segments were sequenced at approximately 20X coverage. Per the authors' processing: Clustering was used to correct sequencing errors, and CDR3s were annotated against IMGT to assign V, D and J genes. Only productive TCRbeta rearrangements were used in downstream analyses, excluding out-of-frame or stop-codon sequences. To compute clonality, Shannon entropy was normalized by the log of the number of unique productive sequences and then subtracted from one. Clones differing between time points or between blood and tumor were identified by Fisher's exact test with Benjamini-Hochberg correction at adjusted p below 0.01. The table was pulled from immuneACCESS by TCRdb, which kept in-frame rearrangements only. Such tables lose some clones; where checked, under half of the loss comes from unresolved V genes, and the rest has no known cause. V and J calls and clone size come straight from that table; D and trimming were deduced from the DNA. The sample yields some 30,000 clones; about nine tenths were counted once. The biggest ten clones account for under 4.5% of the sample.

V is cut back by 3 bases and J by 2 bases, with 8 bases in the junction unmatched. For CDR1 and CDR2, the germline V gene lists MGHRA and YSYEKL. The CDR3 measures 16 amino acids from cysteine to phenylalanine. Of the read, only the CDR3 DNA is kept; its 48 bases are in frame from base 1. Comment on this clone: The specificity of this receptor is unknown. There are no base qualities to consult, and no much larger clone falls within one base.

The cohort comprised roughly 30 patients with locally advanced or metastatic urothelial carcinoma treated at Memorial Sloan Kettering on a trial protocol. Peripheral blood mononuclear cells were collected pretreatment and during treatment, at between 1 and 8 total time points per patient. The Qiagen DNeasy Blood extraction kit was used to purify genomic DNA from total PBMCs and tumor samples. PBMCs were collected pretreatment and during treatment and were isolated and stored as previously described. The starting material was PBMCs, obtained around atezolizumab (anti-PD-L1) treatment. The clonotype comes from a man aged 50 or older with urothelial cancer. The chain employs TRBV4-1 and TRBJ2-7, with TRBD2 matching 9 junction bases. The CDR3 amino acid sequence is: CASSHPTGTSPYEQYF. The sequence in DNA is TGCGCCAGCAGCCACCCTACCGGGACTAGCCCCTACGAGCAGTACTTC.